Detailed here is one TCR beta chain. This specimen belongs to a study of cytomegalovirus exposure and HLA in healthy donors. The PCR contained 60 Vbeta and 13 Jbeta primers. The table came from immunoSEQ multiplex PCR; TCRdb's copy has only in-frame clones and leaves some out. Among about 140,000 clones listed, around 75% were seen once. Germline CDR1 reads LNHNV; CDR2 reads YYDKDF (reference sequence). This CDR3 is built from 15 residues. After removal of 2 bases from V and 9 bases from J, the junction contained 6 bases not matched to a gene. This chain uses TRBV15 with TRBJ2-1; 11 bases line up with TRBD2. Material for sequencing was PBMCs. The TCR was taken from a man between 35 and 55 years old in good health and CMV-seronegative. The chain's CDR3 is CATSRNSGGVGEQFF. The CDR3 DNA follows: TGTGCCACCAGCAGAAATAGCGGGGGGGTGGGTGAGCAGTTCTTC.